This T cell receptor beta chain was identified during a study of OX40 agonist ivuxolimab in advanced cancers. TCRdb keeps only in-frame clones here, not all; method: immunoSEQ multiplex PCR. The data show about 58,000 clones, about 85% seen once. The V end lost 2 bases, the J end lost 6 bases, and 17 bases lay between the germline ends. The CDR3 has 15 amino acids. Per germline, CDR1 MNHEY and CDR2 SVGAGI. The V call is TRBV6-5, the J call TRBJ2-7; a weak D match, TRBD2 (6 bases). This clonotype was sampled from an adult with an advanced solid tumor such as melanoma, head and neck, liver or kidney cancer. The specimen was CD4+ or CD8+ T cells sorted from blood, collected in a trial of the OX40 agonist ivuxolimab. The CDR3 nucleotides read TGTGCCAGCAGTTACGGAGGGTCGGGTAAATCCGAGCAGTACTTC. Its protein is CASSYGGSGKSEQYF.